The sequence of this TCR beta chain was determined in a study of blood T cell repertoires in COVID-19. In its sample, this clone was seen once. Measured with immunoSEQ multiplex PCR; TCRdb has only the in-frame clones, and not every one. Seen here are around 450,000 clones, about 90% observed once, and the top ten hold about 2.1%. The CDR3 covers 14 residues. Per germline, CDR1 LGHDT and CDR2 YNNKEL (reference sequence). V was pared by 5 bases and J by 0 bases, with 8 bases between. This chain uses TRBV3-1 (or the pseudogene TRBV3-2) with TRBJ1-5; possible D gene TRBD1, 5 bases. What was sequenced was PBMCs or T cells enriched from blood (not recorded which). The sequence was obtained from a woman under 30 with acute COVID-19. As DNA, the CDR3 is TGTGCCAGCAGCGCGACAGATAGCAATCAGCCCCAGCATTTT. Translated: CASSATDSNQPQHF.